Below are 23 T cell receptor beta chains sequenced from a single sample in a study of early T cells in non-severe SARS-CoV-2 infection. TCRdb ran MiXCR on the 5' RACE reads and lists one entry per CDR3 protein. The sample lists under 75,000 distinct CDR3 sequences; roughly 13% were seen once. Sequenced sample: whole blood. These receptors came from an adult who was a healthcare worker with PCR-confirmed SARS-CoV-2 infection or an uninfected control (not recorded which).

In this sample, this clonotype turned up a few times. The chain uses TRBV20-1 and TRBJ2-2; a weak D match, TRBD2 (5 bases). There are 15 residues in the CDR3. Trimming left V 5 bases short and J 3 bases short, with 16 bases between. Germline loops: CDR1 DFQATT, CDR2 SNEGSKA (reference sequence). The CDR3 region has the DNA TGCAGTGCTCCCCTTGGCCAGCGGTACACCGGGGAGCTGTTTTTT. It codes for CSAPLGQRYTGELFF.

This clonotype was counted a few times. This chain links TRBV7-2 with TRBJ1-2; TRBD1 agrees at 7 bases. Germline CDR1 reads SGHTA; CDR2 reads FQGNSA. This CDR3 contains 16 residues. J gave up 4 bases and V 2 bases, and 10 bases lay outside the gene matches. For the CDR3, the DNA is TGTGCCAGCAGCTTAAGACGACAGGGTTCTACCTATGGCTACACCTTC. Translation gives CASSLRRQGSTYGYTF. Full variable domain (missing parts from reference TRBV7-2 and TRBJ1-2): GAGVSQSPSNKVTEKGKDVELRCDPISGHTALYWYRQSLGQGLEFLIYFQGNSAPDKSGLPSDRFSAERTGGSVSTLTIQRTQQEDSAVYLCASSLRRQGSTYGYTFGSGTRLTVV.

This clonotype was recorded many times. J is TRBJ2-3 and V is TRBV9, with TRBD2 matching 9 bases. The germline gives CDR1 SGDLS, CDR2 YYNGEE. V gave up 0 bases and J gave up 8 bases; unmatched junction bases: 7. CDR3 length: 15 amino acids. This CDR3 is CASSVDLAGSRTQYF. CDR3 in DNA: TGTGCCAGCAGCGTAGATCTAGCGGGGTCCCGTACGCAGTATTTT.

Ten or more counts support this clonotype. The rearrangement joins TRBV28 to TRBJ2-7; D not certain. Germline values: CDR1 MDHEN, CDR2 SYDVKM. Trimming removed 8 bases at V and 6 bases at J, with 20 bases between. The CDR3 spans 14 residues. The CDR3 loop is CASRTVIGYREQYF. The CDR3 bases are TGTGCCAGCCGAACGGTTATAGGGTATCGCGAGCAGTACTTC.

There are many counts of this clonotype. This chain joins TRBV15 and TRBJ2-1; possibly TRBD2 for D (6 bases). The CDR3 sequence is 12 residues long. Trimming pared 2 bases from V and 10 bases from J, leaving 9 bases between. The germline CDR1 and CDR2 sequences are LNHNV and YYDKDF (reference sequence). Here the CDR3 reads CATSRSLAEQFF. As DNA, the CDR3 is TGTGCCACCAGCAGATCACTAGCCGAGCAGTTCTTC.

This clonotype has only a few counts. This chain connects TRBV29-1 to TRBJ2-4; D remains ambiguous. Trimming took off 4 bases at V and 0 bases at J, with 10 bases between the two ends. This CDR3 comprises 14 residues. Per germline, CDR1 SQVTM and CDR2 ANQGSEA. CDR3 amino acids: CSVAPRLAKNIQYF. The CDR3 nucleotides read TGCAGCGTTGCCCCGCGGTTAGCCAAAAACATTCAGTACTTC. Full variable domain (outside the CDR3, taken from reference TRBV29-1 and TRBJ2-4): SAVISQKPSRDICQRGTSLTIQCQVDSQVTMMFWYRQQPGQSLTLIATANQGSEATYESGFVIDKFPISRPNLTFSTLTVSNMSPEDSSIYLCSVAPRLAKNIQYFGAGTRLSVL.

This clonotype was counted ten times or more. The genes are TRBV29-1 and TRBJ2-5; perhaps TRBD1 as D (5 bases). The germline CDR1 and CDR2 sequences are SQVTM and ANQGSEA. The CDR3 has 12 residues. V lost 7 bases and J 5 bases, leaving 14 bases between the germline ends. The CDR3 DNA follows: TGCAGCGCTGGTGGCCCAGGGGAGACCCAGTACTTC. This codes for CSAGGPGETQYF.

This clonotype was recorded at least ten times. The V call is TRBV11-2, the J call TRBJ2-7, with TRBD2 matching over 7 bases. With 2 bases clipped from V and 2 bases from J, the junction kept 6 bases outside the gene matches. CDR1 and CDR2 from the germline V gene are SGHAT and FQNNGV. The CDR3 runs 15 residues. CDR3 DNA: TGTGCCAGCAGCTTACTGGCTAGCGGTGCCTACGAGCAGTACTTC. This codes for CASSLLASGAYEQYF.

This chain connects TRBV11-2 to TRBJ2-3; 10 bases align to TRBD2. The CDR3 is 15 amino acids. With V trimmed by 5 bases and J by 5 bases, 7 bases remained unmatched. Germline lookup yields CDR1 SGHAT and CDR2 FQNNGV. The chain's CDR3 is CASSPYLAGEDTQYF. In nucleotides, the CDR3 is TGTGCCAGCAGCCCGTACCTAGCGGGAGAAGATACGCAGTATTTT.

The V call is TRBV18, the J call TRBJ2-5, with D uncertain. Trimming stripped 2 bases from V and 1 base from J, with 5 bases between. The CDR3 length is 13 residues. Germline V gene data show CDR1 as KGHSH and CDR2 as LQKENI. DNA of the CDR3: TGTGCCAGCTCACCAAAAGTCCAAGAGACCCAGTACTTC. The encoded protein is CASSPKVQETQYF.

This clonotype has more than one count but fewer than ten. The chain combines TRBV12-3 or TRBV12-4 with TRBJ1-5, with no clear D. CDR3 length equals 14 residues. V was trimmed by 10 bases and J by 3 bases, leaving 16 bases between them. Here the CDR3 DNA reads TGTGCCACCACCCCCGGCAGAAACAATCAGCCCCAGCATTTT. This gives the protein CATTPGRNNQPQHF.

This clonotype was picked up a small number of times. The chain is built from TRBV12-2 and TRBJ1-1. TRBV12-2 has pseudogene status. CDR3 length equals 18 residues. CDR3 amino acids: CASRPTYGRGAEETEAFF. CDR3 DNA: TGTGCAAGTCGCCCTACCTACGGGAGGGGGGCCGAGGAGACTGAAGCTTTCTTT.

The CDR3 region is CATSSLSEQFF. The DNA for the CDR3 is TGTGCCACCAGCTCTCTCAGTGAGCAGTTCTTC. This rearrangement joins TRBV15 to TRBJ2-1, with D unresolved. Deletions cut 5 bases from V and 9 bases from J, with 8 bases between. The CDR3 has 11 residues. Germline lookup yields CDR1 LNHNV and CDR2 YYDKDF (reference sequence).

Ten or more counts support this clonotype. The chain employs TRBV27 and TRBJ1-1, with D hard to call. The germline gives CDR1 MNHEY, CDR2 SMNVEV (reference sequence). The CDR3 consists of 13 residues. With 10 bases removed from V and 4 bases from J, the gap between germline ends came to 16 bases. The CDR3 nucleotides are TGTGCCACCCAACACCTTTTCGGCACTGAAGCTTTCTTT. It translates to CATQHLFGTEAFF.

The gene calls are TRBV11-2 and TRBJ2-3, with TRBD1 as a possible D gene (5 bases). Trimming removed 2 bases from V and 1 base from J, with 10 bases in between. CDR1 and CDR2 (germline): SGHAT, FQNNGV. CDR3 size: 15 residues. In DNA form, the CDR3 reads TGTGCCAGCAGCTTACTAGTAGGGGGCACAGATACGCAGTATTTT. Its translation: CASSLLVGGTDTQYF.

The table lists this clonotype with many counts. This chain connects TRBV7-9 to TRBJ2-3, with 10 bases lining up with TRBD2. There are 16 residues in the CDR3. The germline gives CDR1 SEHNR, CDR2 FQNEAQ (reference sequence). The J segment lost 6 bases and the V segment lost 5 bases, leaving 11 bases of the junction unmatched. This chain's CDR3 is CASSARSGRARDTQYF. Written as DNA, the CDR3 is TGTGCCAGCAGCGCGAGGAGCGGGAGGGCCAGGGATACGCAGTATTTT.

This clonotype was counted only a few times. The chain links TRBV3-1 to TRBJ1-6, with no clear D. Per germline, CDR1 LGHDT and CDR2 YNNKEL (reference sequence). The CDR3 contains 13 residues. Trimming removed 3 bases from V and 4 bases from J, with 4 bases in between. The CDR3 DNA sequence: TGTGCCAGCAGCCAGGGGTATAATTCACCCCTCCACTTT. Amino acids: CASSQGYNSPLHF.

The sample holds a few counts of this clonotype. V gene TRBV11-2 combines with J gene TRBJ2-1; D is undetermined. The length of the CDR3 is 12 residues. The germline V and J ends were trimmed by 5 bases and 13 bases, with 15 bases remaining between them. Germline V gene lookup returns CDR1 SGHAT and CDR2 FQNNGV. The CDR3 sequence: CASSTRWVSQFF. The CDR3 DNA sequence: TGTGCCAGCAGCACCCGTTGGGTGAGTCAGTTCTTC.

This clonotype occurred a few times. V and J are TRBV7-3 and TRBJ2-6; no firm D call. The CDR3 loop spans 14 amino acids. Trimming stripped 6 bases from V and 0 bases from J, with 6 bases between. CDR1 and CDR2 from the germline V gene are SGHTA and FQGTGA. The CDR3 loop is CASSPSSGANVLTF. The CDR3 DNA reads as TGTGCCAGCAGTCCCTCCTCTGGGGCCAACGTCCTGACTTTC.

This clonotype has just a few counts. The CDR3 DNA sequence: TGTGCCAGCAGTTACCCTCGGGGGGGTAATAATTCACCCCTCCACTTT. Protein sequence: CASSYPRGGNNSPLHF. The chain links TRBV6-2 or TRBV6-3 to TRBJ1-6, with D possibly TRBD1 on 5 matching bases. Germline loops: CDR1 MNHEY, CDR2 SVGEGT. The V gene lost 2 bases and the J gene lost 5 bases, with 13 bases spanning the gap. The CDR3 is made up of 16 amino acids.

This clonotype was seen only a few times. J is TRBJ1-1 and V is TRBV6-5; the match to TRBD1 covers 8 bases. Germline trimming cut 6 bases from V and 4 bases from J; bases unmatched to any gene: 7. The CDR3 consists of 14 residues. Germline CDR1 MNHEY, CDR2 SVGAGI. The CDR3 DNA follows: TGTGCCAGCAGGAGCAGGGGGCTGGGCACTGAAGCTTTCTTT. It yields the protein CASRSRGLGTEAFF.

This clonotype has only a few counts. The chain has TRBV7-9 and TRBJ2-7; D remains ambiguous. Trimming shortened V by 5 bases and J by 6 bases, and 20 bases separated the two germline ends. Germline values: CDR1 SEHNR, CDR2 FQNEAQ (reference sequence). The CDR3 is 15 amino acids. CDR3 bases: TGTGCCAGCAGCCCTCGGACGGCAGGCTGGGGCGAGCAGTACTTC. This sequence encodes CASSPRTAGWGEQYF.

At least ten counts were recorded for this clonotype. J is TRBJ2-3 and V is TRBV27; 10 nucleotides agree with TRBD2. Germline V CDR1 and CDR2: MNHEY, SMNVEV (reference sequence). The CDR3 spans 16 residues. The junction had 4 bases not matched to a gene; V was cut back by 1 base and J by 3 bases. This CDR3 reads CASSLYRAGGTDTQYF. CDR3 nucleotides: TGTGCCAGCAGTTTATACAGAGCGGGAGGGACAGATACGCAGTATTTT.